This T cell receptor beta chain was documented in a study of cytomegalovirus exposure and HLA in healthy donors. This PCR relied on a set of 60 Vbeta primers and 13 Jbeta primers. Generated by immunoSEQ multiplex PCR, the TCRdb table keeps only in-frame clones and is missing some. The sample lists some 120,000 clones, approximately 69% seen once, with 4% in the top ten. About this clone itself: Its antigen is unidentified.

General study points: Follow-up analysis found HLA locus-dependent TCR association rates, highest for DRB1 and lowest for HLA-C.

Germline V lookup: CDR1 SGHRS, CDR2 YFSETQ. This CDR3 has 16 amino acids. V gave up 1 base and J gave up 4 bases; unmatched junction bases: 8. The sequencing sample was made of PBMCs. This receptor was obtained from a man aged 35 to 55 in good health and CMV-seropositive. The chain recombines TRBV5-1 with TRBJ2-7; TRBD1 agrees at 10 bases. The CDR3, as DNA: TGCGCCAGCAGCTTGACCGCCGGGACAGGGGTTTACGAGCAGTACTTC. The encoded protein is CASSLTAGTGVYEQYF. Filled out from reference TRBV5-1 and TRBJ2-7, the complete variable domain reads KAGVTQTPRYLIKTRGQQVTLSCSPISGHRSVSWYQQTPGQGLQFLFEYFSETQRNKGNFPGRFSGRQFSNSRSEMNVSTLELGDSALYLCASSLTAGTGVYEQYFGPGTRLTVT.